This T cell receptor (beta chain) was captured in a study of blood T cells in healthy people across ages. Study-wide results and limits: Both higher diversity and more naive CD4+ cells marked long-lived donors when set against aged donors.

As concerns this clonotype: The antigen is undetermined.

Sample-barcoded 5' priming and a J-beta primer mix drove a second PCR of roughly 7 to 11 cycles. TCRdb redid the calling of the 5' RACE reads with MiXCR, one entry per CDR3 protein. The table shows approximately 580,000 distinct CDR3 sequences, with approximately 25% occurring only once. The same specimen was also included in a second study, on T cells of mothers and their children. That work adds: Each 15 ul cDNA reaction used approximately 1.5 ug RNA; all RNA was used. Thymic selection shapes TCR recombination output in related pairs, and it does so similarly in unrelated pairs.

This clonotype originated in a boy younger than 18 in good health. Sequenced: blood.

CDR3 amino acids: CSATRDRGPYGYTF. CDR3 coding DNA: TGCAGTGCGACACGTGACAGGGGGCCCTATGGCTACACCTTC. This sequence joins TRBV20-1 and TRBJ1-2, with 10 bases fitting TRBD1. This CDR3 is built from 14 residues. V trimming: 6 bases; J trimming: 4 bases; junction bases outside the gene matches: 8. From germline, CDR1 is DFQATT and CDR2 SNEGSKA (reference sequence).